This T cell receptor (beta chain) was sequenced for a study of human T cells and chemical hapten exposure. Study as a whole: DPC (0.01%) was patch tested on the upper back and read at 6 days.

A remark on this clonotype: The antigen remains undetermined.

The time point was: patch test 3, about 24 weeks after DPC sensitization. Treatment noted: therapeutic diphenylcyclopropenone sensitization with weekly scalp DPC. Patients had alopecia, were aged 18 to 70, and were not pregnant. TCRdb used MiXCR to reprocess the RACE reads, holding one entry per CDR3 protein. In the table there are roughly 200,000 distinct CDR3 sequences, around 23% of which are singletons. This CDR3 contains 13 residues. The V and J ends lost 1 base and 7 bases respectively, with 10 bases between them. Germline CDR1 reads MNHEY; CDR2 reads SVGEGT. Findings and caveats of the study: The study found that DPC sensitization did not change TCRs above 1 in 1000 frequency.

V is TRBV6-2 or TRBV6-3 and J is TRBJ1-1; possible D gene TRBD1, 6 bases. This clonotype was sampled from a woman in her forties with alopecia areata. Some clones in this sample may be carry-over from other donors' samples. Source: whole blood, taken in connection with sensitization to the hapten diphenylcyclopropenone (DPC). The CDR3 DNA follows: TGTGCCAGCAGTTACTGGTCACAGGGTGAAGCTTTCTTT. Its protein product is CASSYWSQGEAFF.